Listed below are T cell receptor beta chains from one sample, sequenced in a study of T cell responses to AZD1222 COVID-19 vaccine. Profiling relied on immunoSEQ multiplex PCR, and the TCRdb table lists in-frame clones only, not all of them. The sample holds 80,000 or so clones, 65% to 85% seen once. Material: peripheral blood, obtained on day 0 of AZD1222 vaccination. These receptors were taken from an adult in good health. Each CDR3 is given with its conserved first and last residue. The size entry is marked missing in some rows and otherwise reads once, few, many or a size class.

V: TRBV30
J: TRBJ2-3
size: few
length: 13
CDR3: CAWSVRGGDTQYF

V: TRBV13
J: TRBJ1-3
size: NA
length: 17
CDR3: CASSAPGQGISGNTIYF

V: TRBV19
J: TRBJ2-2
size: NA
length: 14
CDR3: CASKGREHTGELFF

V: TRBV27
J: TRBJ1-5
size: NA
length: 15
CDR3: CASSLDRGADQPQHF

V: TRBV19
J: TRBJ1-3
size: NA
length: 12
CDR3: CASSIYGNTIYF

V: TRBV19
J: TRBJ2-1
size: NA
length: 12
CDR3: CASSMGTTWQFF

V: TRBV10-3
J: TRBJ2-5
size: NA
length: 15
CDR3: CAISERLAAGETQYF

V: TRBV27
J: TRBJ2-2
size: NA
length: 15
CDR3: CASSLLNGDTGELFF

V: TRBV18
J: TRBJ2-2
size: NA
length: 17
CDR3: CASSPYGQGGSAGELFF

V: TRBV4-3
J: TRBJ2-6
size: NA
length: 16
CDR3: CASSPGHSSGANVLTF

V: TRBV11-3
J: TRBJ2-1
size: NA
length: 15
CDR3: CASSLGGAGEVEQFF

V: TRBV7-8
J: TRBJ2-7
size: NA
length: 15
CDR3: CASSLTGVRTYEQYF

V: TRBV7-2
J: TRBJ2-3
size: NA
length: 16
CDR3: CASSYSAGTGWNTQYF

V: TRBV19
J: TRBJ2-7
size: NA
length: 17
CDR3: CASSYTSSGGGAYEQYF

V: TRBV30
J: TRBJ2-3
size: NA
length: 15
CDR3: CACRRAAGVTDTQYF

V: TRBV27
J: TRBJ2-1
size: NA
length: 15
CDR3: CASSSLAGAVSEQFF

V: TRBV10-3
J: TRBJ1-3
size: NA
length: 13
CDR3: CAISVNSGNTIYF

V: TRBV27
J: TRBJ1-5
size: NA
length: 15
CDR3: CASSLLPAGYQPQHF

V: TRBV5-1
J: TRBJ1-1
size: NA
length: 14
CDR3: CASSLSDRWTEAFF

V: TRBV5-1
J: TRBJ2-3
size: NA
length: 13
CDR3: CASSLDNTDTQYF

V: TRBV11-2
J: TRBJ1-1
size: NA
length: 16
CDR3: CASSLVMGQPNTEAFF

V: TRBV6-6
J: TRBJ2-3
size: NA
length: 18
CDR3: CASSPFIEAGDNTDTQYF

V: TRBV5-4
J: TRBJ2-1
size: NA
length: 18
CDR3: CASSDFIPGLAGDNEQFF

V: TRBV7-2
J: TRBJ2-1
size: NA
length: 15
CDR3: CASSFQGQGPQEQFF

V: TRBV5-5
J: TRBJ2-3
size: NA
length: 14
CDR3: CASSLTGDADTQYF

V: TRBV28
J: TRBJ1-3
size: NA
length: 12
CDR3: CASEADGNTIYF

V: TRBV2
J: TRBJ1-6
size: NA
length: 16
CDR3: CASIENRGLGSSPLHF

V: TRBV7-2
J: TRBJ2-1
size: NA
length: 16
CDR3: CASSSGPGGTYNEQFF